The TCR beta chain described here comes from a study of response to subunit inactivated influenza vaccine. Deletions cut 2 bases from V and 7 bases from J, with 3 bases between. The V gene's germline CDR1 is GTSNPN and CDR2 SVGIG (reference sequence). This CDR3 has 10 amino acids. MiXCR was run by TCRdb on the RT-PCR reads, yielding one entry per CDR3 protein. This table has roughly 190,000 distinct CDR3 sequences, around 14% appearing once. This clonotype was observed a few times. Sequencing used CD8+ T cells sorted from PBMCs, obtained 5 to 6 days after vaccination. The genes are TRBV30 and TRBJ2-1; D uncertain. The TCR sequence derives from a man aged 50-59 years who received an inactivated influenza vaccine. CDR3 in amino acids: CAWSLNEQFF. CDR3 nucleotides: TGTGCCTGGAGTCTGAATGAGCAGTTCTTC.